A selection of T cell receptor beta chains follows, all from one sample in a study of blood T cell repertoires in COVID-19. TCRdb's table, derived via immunoSEQ multiplex PCR, lists solely in-frame clones and lacks some. The sample shows roughly 70,000 clones, about 88% of them seen only once. Sequenced sample: peripheral blood. These TCRs come from a woman aged 50 to 65 with active COVID-19. Each CDR3 is given with its conserved first and last residue. Fields, in order: CDR3 length, V gene, J gene, D gene, clone size, CDR3 protein, CDR3 DNA. D genes are given only for firm matches. Some rows have no size entry. The others give once, few or many, or a class for an expanded clone.

18,TRBV7-9,TRBJ1-6,TRBD1,.,CASSHPIIIQGAQSPLHF,TGTGCCAGCAGCCACCCAATAATCATACAGGGGGCACAATCACCCCTCCACTTT
15,TRBV27,TRBJ1-5,.,.,CASSPLSGISQPQHF,TGTGCCAGCAGTCCCCTTTCGGGTATAAGCCAGCCCCAGCATTTT
18,TRBV15,TRBJ2-7,TRBD2,.,CATSRDSAGLAGGYEQYF,TGTGCCACCAGCAGAGATTCGGCGGGGCTAGCGGGAGGGTACGAGCAGTACTTC
16,TRBV4-1,TRBJ2-7,TRBD1,.,CASSQDGLQGDREQYF,TGCGCCAGCAGCCAAGATGGGTTACAGGGGGACCGCGAGCAGTACTTC
16,TRBV18,TRBJ2-3,TRBD1,.,CASSEGQGRGTDTQYF,TGTGCCAGCTCCGAAGGACAGGGGCGGGGCACAGATACGCAGTATTTT
13,TRBV6-2/TRBV6-3,TRBJ1-1,.,.,CASSYSTDKEAFF,TGTGCCAGCAGTTACTCGACGGACAAGGAAGCTTTCTTT
16,TRBV6-6,TRBJ1-5,TRBD1,.,CASRPTGTGGNQPQHF,TGTGCCAGCAGGCCGACCGGGACAGGGGGCAATCAGCCCCAGCATTTT
13,TRBV9,TRBJ2-7,.,.,CASSVVADAEQYF,TGTGCCAGCAGCGTAGTAGCGGATGCTGAGCAGTACTTC
15,TRBV3-1/TRBV3-2,TRBJ2-1,.,.,CASSQGGGSYNEQFF,TGTGCCAGCAGCCAAGGGGGAGGCTCCTACAATGAGCAGTTCTTC
14,TRBV27,TRBJ2-5,TRBD1,.,CASSFGQGQATQYF,TGTGCCAGCAGTTTTGGACAGGGACAAGCGACCCAGTACTTC
15,TRBV7-2,TRBJ2-7,.,once,CASSPGGLGTYEQYF,TGTGCCAGCAGCCCTGGAGGGCTGGGAACCTACGAGCAGTACTTC
13,TRBV6-1,TRBJ2-7,.,.,CASSERETYEQYF,TGTGCCAGCAGTGAAAGGGAGACCTACGAGCAGTACTTC
15,TRBV5-5,TRBJ1-1,TRBD1,.,CASRDHRGDNTEAFF,TGTGCCAGCAGAGACCACAGGGGAGATAACACTGAAGCTTTCTTT
16,TRBV4-1,TRBJ2-7,TRBD2,.,CASSQMKLAGAGEQYF,TGCGCCAGCAGCCAAATGAAACTAGCGGGAGCTGGCGAGCAGTACTTC
12,TRBV6-5,TRBJ2-2,.,.,CASSRVTGELFF,TGTGCCAGCAGTCGAGTTACCGGGGAGCTGTTTTTT
12,TRBV18,TRBJ1-1,TRBD1,once,CASTQGATEAFF,TGTGCCAGCACTCAGGGGGCAACTGAAGCTTTCTTT
16,TRBV10-3,TRBJ2-1,TRBD2,.,CAIREELAGIYNEQFF,TGTGCCATCAGGGAAGAACTAGCGGGGATTTACAATGAGCAGTTCTTC
15,TRBV11-2,TRBJ1-2,.,once,CASSPLQRGNYGYTF,TGTGCCAGCAGCCCTCTACAAAGGGGAAACTATGGCTACACCTTC
17,TRBV5-1,TRBJ2-3,.,.,CASSTGQKPTSTDTQYF,TGCGCCAGCAGCACAGGACAGAAACCAACTAGCACAGATACGCAGTATTTT
14,TRBV13,TRBJ2-7,TRBD1,.,CASSLGRGHSEQYF,TGTGCCAGCAGCTTAGGCAGGGGGCACAGCGAGCAGTACTTC
15,TRBV7-8,TRBJ1-4,.,once,CASSLGQATNEKLFF,TGTGCCAGCAGCTTAGGGCAGGCAACTAATGAAAAACTGTTTTTT
15,TRBV10-1,TRBJ2-1,TRBD2,.,CASSDGTRNNNEQFF,TGCGCCAGCAGTGACGGGACTAGGAATAACAATGAGCAGTTCTTC
10,TRBV29-1,TRBJ1-2,.,.,CSAADGLNTF,TGCAGCGCCGCTGACGGACTCAACACCTTC
15,TRBV19,TRBJ1-3,.,.,CASSREESSGNTIYF,TGTGCCAGTAGTCGCGAGGAAAGCTCTGGAAACACCATATATTTT
13,TRBV5-1,TRBJ1-1,.,.,CASSLPGNTEAFF,TGCGCCAGCAGCTTGCCCGGGAACACTGAAGCTTTCTTT
15,TRBV19,TRBJ1-3,TRBD1,.,CASSVQGASGNTIYF,TGTGCCAGTAGTGTACAGGGGGCGTCTGGAAACACCATATATTTT
15,TRBV19,TRBJ2-1,TRBD2,few,CASSISGDSYNEQFF,TGTGCCAGTAGTATTAGCGGGGATTCCTACAATGAGCAGTTCTTC
14,TRBV11-2,TRBJ1-1,.,.,CASSHRTGDTEAFF,TGTGCCAGCAGCCATCGGACGGGGGACACTGAAGCTTTCTTT
12,TRBV2,TRBJ2-7,.,.,CASSIQKYEQYF,TGTGCCAGCAGTATCCAAAAATACGAGCAGTACTTC
14,TRBV27,TRBJ1-2,TRBD1,.,CASRLNRGRAGYTF,TGTGCCAGCAGATTAAACAGGGGCAGGGCCGGCTACACCTTC
16,TRBV11-2,TRBJ1-2,TRBD1,.,CASSLDLGGPYYGYTF,TGTGCCAGCAGCTTAGACCTAGGGGGCCCATACTATGGCTACACCTTC
15,TRBV12-5,TRBJ2-7,.,.,CASGRNSGQNYEQYF,TGTGCTAGTGGTCGAAACAGCGGTCAGAACTACGAGCAGTACTTC
16,TRBV27,TRBJ2-7,TRBD1,.,CASSLRGLGLEGEQYF,TGTGCCAGCAGTTTAAGGGGGCTTGGGCTTGAGGGCGAGCAGTACTTC
14,TRBV11-2,TRBJ1-2,.,few,CASSLDLRLYGYTF,TGTGCCAGCAGCTTAGATCTCAGGCTCTATGGCTACACCTTC
12,TRBV2,TRBJ2-3,.,.,CASTLITDTQYF,TGTGCCAGCACCCTAATCACAGATACGCAGTATTTT
15,TRBV7-8,TRBJ2-2,TRBD1,.,CASSSQGANTGELFF,TGTGCCAGCAGCTCACAGGGGGCGAACACCGGGGAGCTGTTTTTT
14,TRBV11-3,TRBJ1-1,.,.,CASSLDQSNTEAFF,TGTGCCAGCAGCTTAGACCAGTCGAACACTGAAGCTTTCTTT